The next 28 T cell receptor beta chains were all read from a single sample in a study of naive and memory T cell subsets. The beta constant-region primer was an equimolar mix of two oligonucleotides covering TRBC1 and TRBC2. The ligated cDNA underwent four PCR rounds using SP2 and nested alpha and beta constant-region primers. Each CDR3 protein gets one entry after TCRdb re-called the UMI-ligation and nested PCR reads with MiXCR. Of 95,000 to 150,000 distinct CDR3 sequences in the sample, roughly 36% were seen once. The material sequenced was central memory CD4+ T cells from blood. The receptors originated from a human donor in good health.

The chain carries TRBV28 and TRBJ2-7; D uncertain. This CDR3 spans 13 amino acids. Trimming left V 10 bases short and J 0 bases short, with 13 bases between. The germline gives CDR1 MDHEN, CDR2 SYDVKM. CDR3 protein: CATTKDHSYEQYF. CDR3 sequence (DNA): TGTGCCACTACGAAGGACCACTCCTACGAGCAGTACTTC.

This sequence joins TRBV12-3 or TRBV12-4 and TRBJ2-3; unclear D gene. Trimming pared 0 bases from V and 0 bases from J, leaving 16 bases between. The CDR3 sequence is 18 residues long. The CDR3: CASSLADGVGVSTDTQYF. For the CDR3, the DNA is TGTGCCAGCAGTTTAGCGGATGGAGTTGGGGTGAGCACAGATACGCAGTATTTT.

The chain joins TRBV20-1 to TRBJ2-3, with TRBD2 matching over 7 bases. This CDR3 is built from 14 residues. The V gene's germline CDR1 is DFQATT and CDR2 SNEGSKA (reference sequence). V lost 5 bases and J lost 1; bases outside the gene matches: 6. CDR3 in amino acids: CSAERREGTDTQYF. As DNA, the CDR3 is TGCAGTGCTGAACGACGGGAGGGCACAGATACGCAGTATTTT.

This sequence joins TRBV9 and TRBJ2-7, with D tentatively TRBD1 (5 bases). The germline V gene has CDR1 SGDLS and CDR2 YYNGEE. This CDR3 spans 14 amino acids. With 0 bases removed from V and 7 bases from J, the gap between germline ends came to 14 bases. The CDR3 region is CASSVEVTGREQYF. Written as DNA, the CDR3 is TGTGCCAGCAGCGTAGAGGTAACAGGTCGGGAGCAGTACTTC.

The chain joins TRBV6-5 to TRBJ2-7; TRBD2 matches 10 bases. Looked up from germline, CDR1 is MNHEY and CDR2 is SVGAGI. The V and J ends lost 4 bases and 4 bases, in that order; junction bases with no gene match: 7. The CDR3 totals 15 residues. The CDR3 DNA reads TGTGCCAGCAGTTTAGGACTAGCGGTTTCGTACGAGCAGTACTTC. Its protein is CASSLGLAVSYEQYF.

There are many counts of this clonotype. J is TRBJ2-1 and V is TRBV6-2 or TRBV6-3; D uncertain. The CDR3 consists of 13 residues. Germline V lookup: CDR1 MNHEY, CDR2 SVGEGT. Trimming removed 7 bases from V and 0 bases from J, with 7 bases in between. The CDR3 spells CASTTSSYNEQFF. The CDR3 region has the DNA TGTGCCAGCACGACCAGCTCCTACAATGAGCAGTTCTTC.

The sample holds a few counts of this clonotype. The rearrangement joins TRBV29-1 to TRBJ2-7; D might be TRBD2 (5 bases). The ends were cut back, 4 bases at V and 2 bases at J, with 9 bases in the middle. This CDR3 contains 12 residues. CDR1 is SQVTM, CDR2 ANQGSEA, per germline. Here the CDR3 DNA reads TGCAGCGTTGTGTGGGAGACCTACGAGCAGTACTTC. It yields the protein CSVVWETYEQYF.

This chain joins TRBV20-1 and TRBJ2-1; 7 bases are a match to TRBD2. There are 14 residues in the CDR3. The germline V gene has CDR1 DFQATT and CDR2 SNEGSKA (reference sequence). Trimming cost V 0 bases and J 7 bases; bases outside gene matches: 6. Here the CDR3 reads CSAREGSGANEQFF. The CDR3 nucleotides are TGCAGTGCTAGAGAGGGAAGCGGGGCGAATGAGCAGTTCTTC.

By its share, this clonotype is medium-sized. This rearrangement joins TRBV29-1 to TRBJ2-3; weak D call: TRBD1 (6 bases). The ends were cut back, 3 bases at V and 0 bases at J, with 10 bases in the middle. This CDR3 has 14 amino acids. Germline CDR1 and CDR2: SQVTM and ANQGSEA. The CDR3 nucleotides read TGCAGCGTTGAGAGGACAGTTAGCACAGATACGCAGTATTTT. Protein product: CSVERTVSTDTQYF.

The V and J genes are TRBV5-4 and TRBJ2-7; D remains unclear. The CDR3 extends over 13 amino acids. V shed 1 base and J shed 3 bases, with 8 bases lying between them. Germline assignment: CDR1 SGHNT and CDR2 YYREEE (reference sequence). CDR3 DNA: TGTGCCAGCAGCTTGCCCCCGGGCTACGAGCAGTACTTC. Protein: CASSLPPGYEQYF.

This chain links TRBV9 with TRBJ2-1, with 11 positions matching TRBD2. The length of the CDR3 is 17 residues. Unmatched junction bases numbered 9, after V lost 3 bases and J lost 4 bases. Germline CDR1 is SGDLS and CDR2 is YYNGEE. As DNA, the CDR3 is TGTGCCAGCAGCGAAAAAACCCGACTAGCGGGGTACAATGAGCAGTTCTTC. Its translation: CASSEKTRLAGYNEQFF.

The V and J genes are TRBV20-1 and TRBJ2-3; the match to TRBD2 covers 10 bases. Germline lookup yields CDR1 DFQATT and CDR2 SNEGSKA (reference sequence). V trimming: 5 bases; J trimming: 0 bases; junction bases outside the gene matches: 8. The length of the CDR3 is 16 residues. Written as DNA, the CDR3 is TGCAGTGCTGCACGGACTAGCGGAGCTAGCACAGATACGCAGTATTTT. It is translated as CSAARTSGASTDTQYF.

J is TRBJ2-7 and V is TRBV10-3; 11 bases fit TRBD2. V shed 3 bases and J 5 bases; nucleotides not matched to a gene: 6. The CDR3 totals 15 residues. Germline CDR1 reads ENHRY; CDR2 reads SYGVKD. CDR3 nucleotides: TGTGCCATCAGTGAAATAGCGGGAGGGAGGAACGAGCAGTACTTC. Protein: CAISEIAGGRNEQYF.

V gene TRBV28 combines with J gene TRBJ2-1, with 8 positions matching TRBD2. CDR3 length equals 14 residues. Germline CDR1 and CDR2: MDHEN and SYDVKM. J gave up 8 bases and V 6 bases, and 9 bases lay outside the gene matches. CDR3 DNA: TGTGCCAGCAGGACTAGCGAAATCAGGGATGAGCAGTTCTTC. Translating it yields CASRTSEIRDEQFF.

This clonotype appeared a few times. V usage is TRBV6-8 and J usage is TRBJ2-1, with 9 bases lining up with TRBD2. The germline gives CDR1 MNHGY, CDR2 SAAAGT. V was pared by 6 bases and J by 3 bases, with 6 bases of the junction left unmatched. CDR3 size: 15 residues. CDR3: CASRYLAGNYNEQFF. The CDR3 region has the DNA TGTGCCAGCAGGTACCTAGCGGGGAACTACAATGAGCAGTTCTTC.

This clonotype has a handful of counts. The CDR3 protein is CASSLRRYYEQYF. Written as DNA, the CDR3 is TGTGCCAGCAGTTTACGGCGGTACTACGAGCAGTACTTC. V gene TRBV28 combines with J gene TRBJ2-7; the D is unclear. Looked up from germline, CDR1 is MDHEN and CDR2 is SYDVKM. V lost 2 bases, J lost 3 bases, and 8 bases lay in between. The CDR3 is 13 amino acids.

The chain has TRBV28 and TRBJ2-7, with D unclear. The CDR3 is made up of 14 amino acids. V was trimmed by 5 bases and J by 1 base, leaving 12 bases between them. Germline CDR1 is MDHEN and CDR2 is SYDVKM. The DNA for the CDR3 is TGTGCCAGCAGTCTAATGGACCGTTCCTACGAGCAGTACTTC. Protein: CASSLMDRSYEQYF. The full variable domain, completed using reference TRBV28 and TRBJ2-7, is DVKVTQSSRYLVKRTGEKVFLECVQDMDHENMFWYRQDPGLGLRLIYFSYDVKMKEKGDIPEGYSVSREKKERFSLILESASTNQTSMYLCASSLMDRSYEQYFGPGTRLTVT.

This clonotype was observed a few times. V and J are TRBV10-3 and TRBJ2-7; possibly TRBD1 for D (6 bases). V was shortened by 7 bases and J by 2 bases, with 9 bases between the two germline ends. Looked up from germline, CDR1 is ENHRY and CDR2 is SYGVKD. CDR3 length: 12 residues. The CDR3 is CAIKAGAYEQYF. CDR3 nucleotide sequence: TGTGCCATCAAGGCAGGGGCCTACGAGCAGTACTTC.

The table lists this clonotype with a few counts. J is TRBJ2-1 and V is TRBV20-1; 13 bases are shared with TRBD2. Germline CDR1 and CDR2: DFQATT and SNEGSKA (reference sequence). The CDR3 is made up of 14 amino acids. The junction had 3 bases not matched to a gene; V was cut back by 5 bases and J by 5 bases. This chain's CDR3 is CSAEGLAGNNEQFF. CDR3 sequence (DNA): TGCAGTGCTGAGGGACTAGCGGGAAACAATGAGCAGTTCTTC.

The chain links TRBV7-8 to TRBJ2-5; D might be TRBD2 (5 bases). The V end lost 5 bases, the J end lost 2 bases, and 12 bases lay between the germline ends. CDR3 length equals 14 residues. Germline CDR1 is SGHVS and CDR2 is FQNEAQ. CDR3 in amino acids: CASSQRRSQETQYF. For the CDR3, the DNA is TGTGCCAGCAGCCAACGGAGGTCTCAAGAGACCCAGTACTTC.

There are a few counts of this clonotype. CDR3 DNA: TGTGCCAGCAGCACGGGACAGGGGATTCCACGCTCCTACGAGCAGTACTTC. This codes for CASSTGQGIPRSYEQYF. V and J are TRBV28 and TRBJ2-7, with TRBD1 identical over 10 bases. The CDR3 runs 17 residues. Trimming cost V 6 bases and J 0 bases; bases outside gene matches: 11. Germline V gene lookup returns CDR1 MDHEN and CDR2 SYDVKM.

In the case of this clonotype: Mismatch with germline at one junction end may stem from a read error. The V gene is TRBV6-2 or TRBV6-3, the J gene TRBJ1-1; 7 nucleotides match TRBD1. Germline assignment: CDR1 MNHEY and CDR2 SVGEGT. This CDR3 has 11 amino acids. CDR3 protein: CASSQRGGWIF. CDR3 nucleotides: TGTGCCAGCAGCCAACGAGGGGGCTGGATCTTT.

The V and J genes are TRBV10-1 and TRBJ2-3; 8 bases map to TRBD1. Per germline, CDR1 WNHNN and CDR2 SYGVQD (reference sequence). This CDR3 has 16 residues. V lost 6 bases and J lost 0; bases outside the gene matches: 8. DNA for the CDR3: TGCGCCAGCAGCGAAGGACAGGGAGTTAGCACAGATACGCAGTATTTT. It yields the protein CASSEGQGVSTDTQYF.

The V call is TRBV27, the J call TRBJ1-2, with 7 positions matching TRBD1. Trimming at V came to 5 bases and at J to 8 bases, leaving 11 bases not matched to a gene. The CDR3 runs 14 residues. The germline V gene encodes CDR1 MNHEY and CDR2 SMNVEV (reference sequence). The CDR3 nucleotides read TGTGCCAGCAGTCGGACAGGCCAGCGAGGGGGCTACACCTTC. Residues: CASSRTGQRGGYTF.

This clonotype was seen many times. The J gene is TRBJ2-7, the V gene TRBV28; D is possibly TRBD1 (6 bases). The V gene's germline CDR1 is MDHEN and CDR2 SYDVKM. V dropped 11 bases and J dropped 6 bases, with 20 bases sitting between them. The CDR3 covers 13 residues. This CDR3 is CASKGVVVGEQYF. In DNA form, the CDR3 reads TGTGCCTCCAAGGGGGTTGTAGTGGGCGAGCAGTACTTC.

A few counts support this clonotype. The chain joins TRBV30 to TRBJ2-1; D is undetermined. Trimming took off 1 base at V and 9 bases at J, with 10 bases between the two ends. Germline CDR1 is GTSNPN and CDR2 is SVGIG (reference sequence). The CDR3 is 12 amino acids. CDR3 nucleotide sequence: TGTGCCTGGAGTGGCCTGGGTGCTGAGCAGTTCTTC. Translation: CAWSGLGAEQFF.

The V call is TRBV10-3, the J call TRBJ2-3; no firm D call. The CDR3 runs 12 residues. Trimming pared 6 bases from V and 5 bases from J, leaving 9 bases between. The germline gives CDR1 ENHRY, CDR2 SYGVKD. In DNA, the CDR3 is TGTGCCATCAGGGGTACTGGAGATACGCAGTATTTT. As protein: CAIRGTGDTQYF.

The chain couples TRBV27 to TRBJ1-1; D is undetermined. The CDR3 has 14 residues. The V end was cut by 5 bases, the J end by 4 bases, with 14 bases between. In germline, CDR1 is MNHEY, CDR2 SMNVEV (reference sequence). The CDR3 region has the DNA TGTGCCAGCAGTCCAAAGATGGTCGGCACTGAAGCTTTCTTT. Translation: CASSPKMVGTEAFF.